One TCR beta chain is described in this entry. Its antigen remains unidentified. The source of the sample is a study of cytomegalovirus exposure and HLA in healthy donors. The wider study: A prior analysis found about 120 million unique TCR beta sequences from approximately 200 million T cells.

Primers included in the PCR were 60 Vbeta and 13 Jbeta primers. Authors' processing steps: Later, 65 million to 90 million unique TCR beta chains were counted in an analysis, and around 11 million of them were shared. Assay: immunoSEQ multiplex PCR; the TCRdb copy retains only in-frame clones and omits some. V and J calls and clone size follow that table, whereas D and trimming were derived from the DNA. The sample comprises 100,000 to 140,000 clones, about 80% of which are singletons, and roughly 2.7% rests with the top ten. Study results and limitations: Per published reports, the classifier diagnosed cytomegalovirus status with high specificity and sensitivity. Later, an analysis found that common viral pathogens appeared to be linked with several of the most significant clusters.

From germline, CDR1 is SGDLS and CDR2 YYNGEE. This CDR3 contains 16 residues. Trimming left V 2 bases short and J 4 bases short, with 16 bases between. The sequence was collected from a man aged 25-45 years in good health and CMV-seropositive. The specimen sequenced was PBMCs. The chain joins TRBV9 to TRBJ1-3, with D perhaps matching TRBD1 (5 bases). The CDR3 here is CASSVSGTAGGNTIYF. In nucleotides, the CDR3 is TGTGCCAGCAGCGTGAGCGGGACCGCTGGGGGAAACACCATATATTTT.